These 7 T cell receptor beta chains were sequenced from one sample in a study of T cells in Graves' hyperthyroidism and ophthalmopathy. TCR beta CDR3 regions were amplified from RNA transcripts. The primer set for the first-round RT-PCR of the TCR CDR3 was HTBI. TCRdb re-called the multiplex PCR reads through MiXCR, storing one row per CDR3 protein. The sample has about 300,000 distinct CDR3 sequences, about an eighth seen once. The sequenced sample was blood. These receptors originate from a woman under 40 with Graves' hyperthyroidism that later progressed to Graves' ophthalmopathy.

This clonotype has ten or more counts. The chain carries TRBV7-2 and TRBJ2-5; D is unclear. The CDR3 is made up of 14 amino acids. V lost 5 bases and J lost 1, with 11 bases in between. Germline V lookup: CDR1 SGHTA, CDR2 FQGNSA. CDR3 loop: CASSAPGGQETQYF. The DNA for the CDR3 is TGTGCCAGCAGCGCCCCAGGTGGCCAAGAGACCCAGTACTTC.

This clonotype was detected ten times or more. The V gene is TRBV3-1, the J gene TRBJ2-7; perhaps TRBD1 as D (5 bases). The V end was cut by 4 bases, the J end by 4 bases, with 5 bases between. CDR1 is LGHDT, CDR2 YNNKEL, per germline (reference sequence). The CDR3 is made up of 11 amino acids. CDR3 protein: CASSRQYEQYF. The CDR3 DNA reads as TGTGCCAGCAGCCGACAGTACGAGCAGTACTTC.

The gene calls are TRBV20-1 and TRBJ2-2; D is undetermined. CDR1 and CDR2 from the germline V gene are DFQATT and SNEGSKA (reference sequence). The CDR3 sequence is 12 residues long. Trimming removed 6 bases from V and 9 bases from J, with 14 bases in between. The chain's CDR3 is CSAPGPNRELFF. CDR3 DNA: TGCAGTGCACCCGGGCCCAACCGGGAGCTGTTTTTT.

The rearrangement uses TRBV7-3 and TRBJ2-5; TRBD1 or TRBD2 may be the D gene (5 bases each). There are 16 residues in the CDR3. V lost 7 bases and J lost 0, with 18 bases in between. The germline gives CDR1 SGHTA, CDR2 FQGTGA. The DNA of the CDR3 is TGTGCCAGCACCCCTCGGGGCAGGGAGTACCAAGAGACCCAGTACTTC. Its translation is CASTPRGREYQETQYF.

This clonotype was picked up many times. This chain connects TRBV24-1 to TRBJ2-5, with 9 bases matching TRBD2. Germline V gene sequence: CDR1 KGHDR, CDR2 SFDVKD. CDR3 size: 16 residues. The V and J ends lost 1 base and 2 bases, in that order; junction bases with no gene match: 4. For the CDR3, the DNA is TGTGCCACCAGTGATTTTAGCGGGAGTGGACAAGAGACCCAGTACTTC. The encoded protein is CATSDFSGSGQETQYF.

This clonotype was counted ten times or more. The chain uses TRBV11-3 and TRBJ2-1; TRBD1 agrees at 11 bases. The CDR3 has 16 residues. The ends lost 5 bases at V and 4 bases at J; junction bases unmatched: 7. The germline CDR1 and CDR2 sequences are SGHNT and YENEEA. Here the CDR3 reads CASSPRTGGPYNEQFF. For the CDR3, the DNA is TGTGCCAGCAGCCCAAGGACAGGGGGCCCTTACAATGAGCAGTTCTTC.

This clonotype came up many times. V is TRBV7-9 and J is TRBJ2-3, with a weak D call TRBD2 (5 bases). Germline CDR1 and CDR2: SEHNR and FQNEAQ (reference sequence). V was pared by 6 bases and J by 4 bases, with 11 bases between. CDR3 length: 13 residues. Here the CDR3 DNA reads TGTGCCAGCAGTCTGCTGGAGGCAGATACGCAGTATTTT. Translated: CASSLLEADTQYF.